This TCR beta chain is from a study of blood T cell repertoires in COVID-19. Overall study context: Nucleic acid was either cDNA or gDNA, and it came from T cells, B-cell-depleted T cells, or PBMCs.

Germline-derived CDR1 and CDR2 are SGHRS and YFSETQ. The junction had 1 base not matched to a gene; V was cut back by 0 bases and J by 5 bases. This CDR3 spans 14 amino acids. In the authors' methods: Researchers report that nucleated cell counts were estimated from reference gene primer amplification. Generated by immunoSEQ multiplex PCR, the TCRdb table keeps only in-frame clones and is missing some. V, J and clone size are taken as reported in that table, and D and trimming were inferred from the DNA itself. Of approximately 170,000 clones listed, less than 90% were seen once; the top ten hold about a quarter.

Sample: peripheral blood. J is TRBJ2-2 and V is TRBV5-1; 7 positions match TRBD1. This clonotype originated in a man in his 60s with acute or convalescent COVID-19. The CDR3 nucleotides are TGCGCCAGCAGCTTGGTACAGGGGACCGGGGAGCTGTTTTTT. It translates to CASSLVQGTGELFF.